Below are 6 T cell receptor beta chains sequenced from a single sample in a study of neoadjuvant nivolumab and ipilimumab in lung cancer (dated by TCRdb to the early 2020s). Library preparation used the immunoSEQ multiplex PCR assay. The source is immuneACCESS, and TCRdb retained only in-frame sequences with V and J called. Part of the clones is not carried over; for the studies checked, unresolved V genes explain less than half of this, and the remainder is unexplained. For this sample the table gives approximately 30,000 clones, of which 82% were detected only once. The ten largest clones add up to about 9% of the sample. The meaning of the sample's time point label: at surgical resection after neoadjuvant nivolumab +/- ipilimumab. The specimen comprised tumor tissue, sampled after neoadjuvant nivolumab, alone or with ipilimumab, at or shortly before surgery. All receptors come from an adult with non-small cell lung cancer.

V gene TRBV9 combines with J gene TRBJ2-2; possible D gene TRBD2, 5 bases. Trimming took off 0 bases at V and 3 bases at J, with 12 bases between the two ends. The germline V gene has CDR1 SGDLS and CDR2 YYNGEE. This CDR3 has 16 residues. The CDR3 protein is CASSVVTGIDTGELFF. The DNA for the CDR3 is TGTGCCAGCAGCGTAGTGACGGGAATCGACACCGGGGAGCTGTTTTTT.

To note about this clone: The sample carries other DNA sequences with the same CDR3. The genes are TRBV19 and TRBJ1-2; tentative D call: TRBD1 (6 bases). Germline V lookup: CDR1 LNHDA, CDR2 SQIVND (reference sequence). The CDR3 runs to 14 residues. Trimming stripped 0 bases from V and 6 bases from J, with 11 bases between. The CDR3 DNA is TGTGCCAGTAGTATAGATCTACAGGGACATGGCTACACCTTC. Translated: CASSIDLQGHGYTF.

The chain employs TRBV11-3 and TRBJ1-1; no definite D call. The germline V gene has CDR1 SGHNT and CDR2 YENEEA. V was trimmed by 1 base and J by 0 bases, leaving 9 bases between them. This CDR3 spans 15 amino acids. The CDR3 sequence: CASSLARGVNTEAFF. The CDR3 bases are TGTGCCAGCAGCTTAGCCAGAGGAGTGAACACTGAAGCTTTCTTT. Complete variable domain (other parts from reference TRBV11-3 and TRBJ1-1): EAGVVQSPRYKIIEKKQPVAFWCNPISGHNTLYWYLQNLGQGPELLIRYENEEAVDDSQLPKDRFSAERLKGVDSTLKIQPAELGDSAVYLCASSLARGVNTEAFFGQGTRLTVV.

This clone was found a few times. The rearrangement uses TRBV7-8 and TRBJ2-1; 11 nucleotides align to TRBD2. Germline values: CDR1 SGHVS, CDR2 FQNEAQ. The V gene end was trimmed by 5 bases and the J gene end by 2 bases; junction bases not matched to a gene: 8. The length of the CDR3 is 17 residues. CDR3 loop: CASSHRVGLAAYNEQFF. CDR3 nucleotides: TGTGCCAGCAGCCACAGGGTGGGACTAGCGGCCTACAATGAGCAGTTCTTC.

The V and J genes are TRBV15 and TRBJ2-7; weak D call: TRBD2 (6 bases). Trimming took 6 bases from V and 4 from J, leaving 7 bases between them. Germline CDR1 reads LNHNV; CDR2 reads YYDKDF (reference sequence). This CDR3 has 11 residues. CDR3 sequence reads: CATRGLYEQYF. For the CDR3, the DNA is TGTGCCACCAGGGGACTTTACGAGCAGTACTTC.

This clone appeared a few times. This chain connects TRBV28 to TRBJ2-1; either TRBD1 or TRBD2 may supply D (6 bases each). The CDR3 totals 12 residues. CDR1 MDHEN and CDR2 SYDVKM come from the germline V gene. V was pared by 7 bases and J by 7 bases, with 11 bases between. CDR3 loop: CASTLGGNEQFF. CDR3 DNA sequence: TGTGCCAGCACCTTAGGGGGGAATGAGCAGTTCTTC.